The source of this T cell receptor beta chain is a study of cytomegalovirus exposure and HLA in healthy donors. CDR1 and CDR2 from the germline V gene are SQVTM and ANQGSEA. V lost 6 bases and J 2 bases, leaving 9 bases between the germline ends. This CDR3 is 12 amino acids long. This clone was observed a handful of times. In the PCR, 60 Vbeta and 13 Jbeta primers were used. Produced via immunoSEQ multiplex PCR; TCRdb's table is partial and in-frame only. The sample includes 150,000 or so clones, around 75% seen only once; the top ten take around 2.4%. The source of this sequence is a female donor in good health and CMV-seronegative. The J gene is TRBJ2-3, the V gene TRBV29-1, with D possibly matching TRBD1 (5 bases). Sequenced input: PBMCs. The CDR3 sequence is CSVPQATDTQYF. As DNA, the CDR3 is TGCAGCGTGCCACAGGCCACAGATACGCAGTATTTT.